The 24 T cell receptor beta chains in this list originate from one sample, sequenced in a study. Cells sorted as Tregs were CD4+, CD25+ and CD127-/low. In TCRdb, the 5' RACE reads were re-called with MiXCR into one record per CDR3 protein. The sample consists of 55,000 or so distinct CDR3 sequences, 20% of them appearing once. The specimen sequenced was tumor-infiltrating Tregs sorted from the breast tumor. Receptor source: a female donor with breast cancer.

This sequence joins TRBV7-8 and TRBJ2-7, with 11 bases fitting TRBD2. Germline lookup yields CDR1 SGHVS and CDR2 FQNEAQ. The CDR3 extends over 15 amino acids. After removal of 4 bases from V and 4 bases from J, the junction contained 6 bases not matched to a gene. The CDR3 DNA follows: TGTGCCAGCAGCTCGCGGAGACTAGCGGGGTACGAGCAGTACTTC. Its protein product is CASSSRRLAGYEQYF.

The chain joins TRBV6-5 to TRBJ1-2; D unresolved. Trimming shortened V by 4 bases and J by 0 bases, and 9 bases separated the two germline ends. The germline V gene encodes CDR1 MNHEY and CDR2 SVGAGI. The CDR3 contains 14 residues. CDR3 sequence: CASSSRGTNYGYTF. Here the CDR3 DNA reads TGTGCCAGCAGTTCCCGGGGTACTAACTATGGCTACACCTTC.

Notes on this clonotype: At one end, the junction sequence differs from germline, possibly due to a read error. The chain employs TRBV12-3 or TRBV12-4 and TRBJ1-6; 7 bases map to TRBD1. The CDR3 length is 15 residues. CDR3 nucleotides: TGTGCCAGCAGGCCGGGACAGCAATATAGTTCACCCCTCCACTTT. Amino acid sequence: CASRPGQQYSSPLHF.

This clonotype rates as medium-sized (0.01 to 0.1%). The rearrangement links TRBV20-1 to TRBJ2-5; D unresolved. The CDR3 contains 14 residues. Germline loops: CDR1 DFQATT, CDR2 SNEGSKA (reference sequence). V lost 5 bases, J lost 2 bases, and 15 bases lay in between. The CDR3 DNA sequence: TGCAGTGCTCCCCACGCTCCCCGTCAAGAGACCCAGTACTTC. This encodes CSAPHAPRQETQYF.

This clonotype was counted a few times. This chain joins TRBV6-5 and TRBJ2-7, with 9 positions matching TRBD2. V trimming: 5 bases; J trimming: 7 bases; junction bases outside the gene matches: 12. From germline, CDR1 is MNHEY and CDR2 SVGAGI. The length of the CDR3 is 15 residues. CDR3 nucleotides: TGTGCCAGCAGTCTGCGGGAGGGCCGGATGGGAGAGCAGTACTTC. Protein: CASSLREGRMGEQYF.

This clonotype was detected only a few times. The chain carries TRBV18 and TRBJ1-5; D is ambiguous. The CDR3 spans 14 residues. The V end lost 3 bases, the J end lost 3 bases, and 9 bases lay between the germline ends. Germline CDR1 is KGHSH and CDR2 is LQKENI. As DNA, the CDR3 is TGTGCCAGCTCACCCGGACGGTCCAATCAGCCCCAGCATTTT. Protein sequence: CASSPGRSNQPQHF.

This clonotype turned up a few times. The chain joins TRBV18 to TRBJ2-7, with 7 bases identical to TRBD1. This CDR3 has 14 amino acids. The V gene end was trimmed by 3 bases and the J gene end by 5 bases; junction bases not matched to a gene: 7. Germline lookup yields CDR1 KGHSH and CDR2 LQKENI. The CDR3: CASSPSLQGNEQYF. The CDR3 nucleotides are TGTGCCAGCTCACCGAGTTTACAGGGGAACGAGCAGTACTTC.

The J gene is TRBJ1-5, the V gene TRBV15; 10 nucleotides match TRBD1. The germline gives CDR1 LNHNV, CDR2 YYDKDF (reference sequence). Trimming cost V 4 bases and J 7 bases; bases outside gene matches: 10. CDR3 length: 16 residues. The DNA for the CDR3 is TGTGCCACCAGCATTGACAGGGGGCGGCCCGACCAGCCCCAGCATTTT. Amino acid sequence: CATSIDRGRPDQPQHF.

Note on this clonotype: A much larger clone differs from this one at a single base, so this may be a read error. The gene calls are TRBV5-6 and TRBJ2-5; either TRBD1 or TRBD2 may supply D (6 bases each). Germline V gene sequence: CDR1 SGHDT, CDR2 YYEEEE. The CDR3 contains 16 residues. This chain's CDR3 is CANSPSTGATQETQYF. The CDR3 nucleotides read TGTGCCAACAGCCCTAGTACGGGGGCCACCCAAGAGACCCAGTACTTC.

This clonotype was picked up many times. The chain is built from TRBV20-1 and TRBJ2-3, with D possibly TRBD2 on 5 matching bases. The CDR3 is 14 amino acids. Trimming cost V 4 bases and J 2 bases, with 13 bases left between them. The germline V gene encodes CDR1 DFQATT and CDR2 SNEGSKA (reference sequence). The CDR3 nucleotides read TGCAGTGCTACTGAGGGCCCCTACACAGATACGCAGTATTTT. This codes for CSATEGPYTDTQYF.

The J gene is TRBJ2-3, the V gene TRBV12-3 or TRBV12-4; D not certain. Deletions cut 5 bases from V and 4 bases from J, with 10 bases between. This CDR3 has 13 amino acids. In DNA form, the CDR3 reads TGTGCCAGCAGTCAGAGTGTAGCAGATACGCAGTATTTT. It codes for CASSQSVADTQYF.

This clonotype was counted only a few times. This sequence joins TRBV5-1 and TRBJ2-7; 7 bases are shared with TRBD2. The CDR3 covers 15 residues. Losses at the gene ends were 4 bases for V and 1 base for J; bases not matched to a gene: 8. Germline CDR1 reads SGHRS; CDR2 reads YFSETQ. CDR3 region: CASSPRWGGSYEQYF. The CDR3 nucleotides read TGCGCCAGCAGCCCCAGGTGGGGGGGGTCCTACGAGCAGTACTTC.

The chain uses TRBV19 and TRBJ1-1, with D unclear. Trimming shortened V by 6 bases and J by 7 bases, and 18 bases separated the two germline ends. Looked up from germline, CDR1 is LNHDA and CDR2 is SQIVND (reference sequence). There are 14 residues in the CDR3. DNA of the CDR3: TGTGCCAGTAGCCCCCCCTACGGCTCCTTTGAAGCTTTCTTT. Amino acids: CASSPPYGSFEAFF.

CDR3 sequence (DNA): TGCAGTGCCACCAGCGGGACCCGGGAGACCCAGTACTTC. Protein: CSATSGTRETQYF. This chain connects TRBV20-1 to TRBJ2-5, with 7 bases identical to TRBD2. The J segment lost 5 bases and the V segment lost 6 bases, leaving 9 bases of the junction unmatched. The CDR3 runs to 13 residues. Germline assignment: CDR1 DFQATT and CDR2 SNEGSKA (reference sequence).

This chain uses TRBV7-2 with TRBJ2-5; 13 bases match TRBD2. The CDR3 extends over 16 amino acids. In germline, CDR1 is SGHTA, CDR2 FQGNSA. The junction had 7 bases not matched to a gene; V was cut back by 4 bases and J by 5 bases. CDR3 DNA: TGTGCCAGCAGCTCCCGGACTAGCGGGGGATCCGAGACCCAGTACTTC. This encodes CASSSRTSGGSETQYF.

This clonotype was found a few times. This rearrangement joins TRBV5-1 to TRBJ1-1, with 9 bases lining up with TRBD1. The CDR3 is 16 amino acids. The germline gives CDR1 SGHRS, CDR2 YFSETQ. Losses at the gene ends were 3 bases for V and 1 base for J; bases not matched to a gene: 7. CDR3 coding DNA: TGCGCCAGCAGCTCCGGAGGGGGACAGGGGAACACTGAAGCTTTCTTT. Protein product: CASSSGGGQGNTEAFF.

This clonotype occurred a few times. The chain employs TRBV20-1 and TRBJ2-7, with D unresolved. This CDR3 has 13 residues. The germline V and J ends were trimmed by 5 bases and 5 bases, with 16 bases remaining between them. Per the germline V gene, CDR1 is DFQATT and CDR2 is SNEGSKA (reference sequence). The CDR3 sequence is CSAARRSLHEQYF. The CDR3 DNA reads TGCAGTGCTGCCCGCCGGAGTCTACACGAGCAGTACTTC.

This clonotype was counted at least ten times. The chain joins TRBV20-1 to TRBJ1-1; D possibly corresponds to TRBD1 (5 bases). The V and J ends lost 3 bases and 2 bases respectively, with 13 bases between them. Germline V gene data show CDR1 as DFQATT and CDR2 as SNEGSKA (reference sequence). The CDR3 contains 14 residues. The DNA of the CDR3 is TGCAGTGCTAGTCAAACAACAGGTAACACTGAAGCTTTCTTT. It yields the protein CSASQTTGNTEAFF.

V gene TRBV5-1 combines with J gene TRBJ2-2; D may be TRBD2 (6 bases). This CDR3 contains 18 residues. V was clipped by 3 bases and J by 7 bases, with 25 bases between them. Germline assignment: CDR1 SGHRS and CDR2 YFSETQ. The CDR3 protein is CASSSSLYGSGGGGELFF. CDR3 DNA: TGCGCCAGCAGCTCGTCTCTCTACGGGAGTGGTGGAGGCGGGGAGCTGTTTTTT.

The V and J genes are TRBV5-1 and TRBJ2-7, with 10 bases aligning to TRBD1. CDR1 SGHRS and CDR2 YFSETQ come from the germline V gene. Trimming took 4 bases from V and 1 from J; bases not matched to a gene: 5. The CDR3 covers 15 residues. CDR3 coding DNA: TGCGCCAGCAGCCCCCGGACAGGGGGTTCCTACGAGCAGTACTTC. Translated, it gives CASSPRTGGSYEQYF.

Remarks on this clonotype: The CDR3 end shows no conserved phenylalanine or tryptophan, and so a read error is likely. The rearrangement links TRBV5-1 to TRBJ1-1; D is perhaps TRBD1 (5 bases). The ends were cut back, 3 bases at V and 0 bases at J, with 9 bases in the middle. Germline V gives CDR1 SGHRS, CDR2 YFSETQ. The CDR3 spans 14 residues. The CDR3 coding sequence is TGCGCCAGCAGCTCGGAGGGGTTGAACACTGAAGCTTTCCTT. Its translation is CASSSEGLNTEAFL.

This clonotype was seen a handful of times. Given a much more abundant clone one base away, this may be a read error. The genes are TRBV6-2 or TRBV6-3 and TRBJ2-3, with D possibly matching TRBD1 (6 bases). CDR1 and CDR2 (germline): MNHEY, SVGEGT. This CDR3 contains 14 residues. The CDR3 region has the DNA TGTGCCAACAGTTACGGACAGAAGACAGATACGCAGTATTTT. Protein sequence: CANSYGQKTDTQYF.

The rearrangement links TRBV28 to TRBJ1-3; the D gene is possibly TRBD1 (6 bases). Looked up from germline, CDR1 is MDHEN and CDR2 is SYDVKM. The germline V and J ends were trimmed by 6 bases and 1 base, with 10 bases remaining between them. The CDR3 loop spans 14 amino acids. CDR3 amino acids: CASRTGSSGNTIYF. DNA for the CDR3: TGTGCCAGCAGAACAGGGAGTTCTGGAAACACCATATATTTT.

The rearrangement uses TRBV4-1 and TRBJ2-5; 7 bases map to TRBD2. CDR1 is MGHRA and CDR2 is YSYEKL in the germline V gene. The trim removed 4 bases at V and 5 bases at J, leaving 10 bases unmatched. The CDR3 is 15 amino acids. CDR3 residues: CASSPRLAEGETQYF. The CDR3 DNA reads TGCGCCAGCAGCCCAAGGCTAGCGGAGGGGGAGACCCAGTACTTC.